The present T cell receptor beta chain was sequenced within a study of ipilimumab plus nivolumab after autologous stem cell transplantation. The protocol was immunoSEQ multiplex PCR, while the TCRdb copy is restricted to in-frame clones and leaves out a portion. The table lists about 84,000 clones, around 80% of them singletons. Ipilimumab, 1 mg/kg, started 14 to 28 days after autologous transplant. Germline V gene data show CDR1 as SGDLS and CDR2 as YYNGEE. Deletions cut 0 bases from V and 4 bases from J, with 7 bases between. The CDR3 sequence is 13 residues long. The gene calls are TRBV9 and TRBJ2-5; D is uncertain. The sequenced sample was PBMCs, obtained in a trial of ipilimumab plus nivolumab as post-transplant consolidation. This TCR came from a male donor with diffuse large B-cell lymphoma. Written as DNA, the CDR3 is TGTGCCAGCAGCGTAGTATCAGGAGAGACCCAGTACTTC. It specifies CASSVVSGETQYF.